The subject of this entry is one TCR beta chain. Its antigen is undetermined. Prepared libraries of TCR beta cDNA carried unique molecular identifiers. TCRdb reprocessed the PCR reads via MiXCR and lists one record per CDR3 protein. The table shows roughly 800,000 distinct CDR3 sequences, with just under 30% occurring only once. This sample is drawn from a study of post-analysis software for immune sequencing data. Study results and caveats: The study found TRBV5-6, TRBV5-1 and TRBV20-1 among about five TRBV segments more frequent in patients than controls.

V lost 4 bases, J lost 4 bases, and 14 bases lay in between. The germline V gene encodes CDR1 ENHRY and CDR2 SYGVKD. The CDR3 consists of 15 residues. The chain couples TRBV10-3 to TRBJ1-3, with a weak D call TRBD1 (5 bases). This TCR was recovered from a girl aged 5 to 17 with multiple sclerosis. Sequenced sample: blood. The CDR3 nucleotides read TGTGCCATCAGTGCGCCTCAGGGTTTAGGAAACACCATATATTTT. Encoded protein: CAISAPQGLGNTIYF.